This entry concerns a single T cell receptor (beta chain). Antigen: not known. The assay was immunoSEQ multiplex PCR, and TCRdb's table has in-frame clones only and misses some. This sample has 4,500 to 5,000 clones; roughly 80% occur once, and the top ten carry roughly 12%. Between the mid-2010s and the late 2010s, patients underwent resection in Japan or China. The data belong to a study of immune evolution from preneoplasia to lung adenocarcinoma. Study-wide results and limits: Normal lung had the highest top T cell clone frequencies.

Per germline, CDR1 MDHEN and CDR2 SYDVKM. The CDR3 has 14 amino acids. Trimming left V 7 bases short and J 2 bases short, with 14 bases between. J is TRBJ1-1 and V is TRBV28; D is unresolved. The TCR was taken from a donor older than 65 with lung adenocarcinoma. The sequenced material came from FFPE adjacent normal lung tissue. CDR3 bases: TGTGCCAGCATGGCCACAACTGTTAACACTGAAGCTTTCTTT. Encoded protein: CASMATTVNTEAFF.